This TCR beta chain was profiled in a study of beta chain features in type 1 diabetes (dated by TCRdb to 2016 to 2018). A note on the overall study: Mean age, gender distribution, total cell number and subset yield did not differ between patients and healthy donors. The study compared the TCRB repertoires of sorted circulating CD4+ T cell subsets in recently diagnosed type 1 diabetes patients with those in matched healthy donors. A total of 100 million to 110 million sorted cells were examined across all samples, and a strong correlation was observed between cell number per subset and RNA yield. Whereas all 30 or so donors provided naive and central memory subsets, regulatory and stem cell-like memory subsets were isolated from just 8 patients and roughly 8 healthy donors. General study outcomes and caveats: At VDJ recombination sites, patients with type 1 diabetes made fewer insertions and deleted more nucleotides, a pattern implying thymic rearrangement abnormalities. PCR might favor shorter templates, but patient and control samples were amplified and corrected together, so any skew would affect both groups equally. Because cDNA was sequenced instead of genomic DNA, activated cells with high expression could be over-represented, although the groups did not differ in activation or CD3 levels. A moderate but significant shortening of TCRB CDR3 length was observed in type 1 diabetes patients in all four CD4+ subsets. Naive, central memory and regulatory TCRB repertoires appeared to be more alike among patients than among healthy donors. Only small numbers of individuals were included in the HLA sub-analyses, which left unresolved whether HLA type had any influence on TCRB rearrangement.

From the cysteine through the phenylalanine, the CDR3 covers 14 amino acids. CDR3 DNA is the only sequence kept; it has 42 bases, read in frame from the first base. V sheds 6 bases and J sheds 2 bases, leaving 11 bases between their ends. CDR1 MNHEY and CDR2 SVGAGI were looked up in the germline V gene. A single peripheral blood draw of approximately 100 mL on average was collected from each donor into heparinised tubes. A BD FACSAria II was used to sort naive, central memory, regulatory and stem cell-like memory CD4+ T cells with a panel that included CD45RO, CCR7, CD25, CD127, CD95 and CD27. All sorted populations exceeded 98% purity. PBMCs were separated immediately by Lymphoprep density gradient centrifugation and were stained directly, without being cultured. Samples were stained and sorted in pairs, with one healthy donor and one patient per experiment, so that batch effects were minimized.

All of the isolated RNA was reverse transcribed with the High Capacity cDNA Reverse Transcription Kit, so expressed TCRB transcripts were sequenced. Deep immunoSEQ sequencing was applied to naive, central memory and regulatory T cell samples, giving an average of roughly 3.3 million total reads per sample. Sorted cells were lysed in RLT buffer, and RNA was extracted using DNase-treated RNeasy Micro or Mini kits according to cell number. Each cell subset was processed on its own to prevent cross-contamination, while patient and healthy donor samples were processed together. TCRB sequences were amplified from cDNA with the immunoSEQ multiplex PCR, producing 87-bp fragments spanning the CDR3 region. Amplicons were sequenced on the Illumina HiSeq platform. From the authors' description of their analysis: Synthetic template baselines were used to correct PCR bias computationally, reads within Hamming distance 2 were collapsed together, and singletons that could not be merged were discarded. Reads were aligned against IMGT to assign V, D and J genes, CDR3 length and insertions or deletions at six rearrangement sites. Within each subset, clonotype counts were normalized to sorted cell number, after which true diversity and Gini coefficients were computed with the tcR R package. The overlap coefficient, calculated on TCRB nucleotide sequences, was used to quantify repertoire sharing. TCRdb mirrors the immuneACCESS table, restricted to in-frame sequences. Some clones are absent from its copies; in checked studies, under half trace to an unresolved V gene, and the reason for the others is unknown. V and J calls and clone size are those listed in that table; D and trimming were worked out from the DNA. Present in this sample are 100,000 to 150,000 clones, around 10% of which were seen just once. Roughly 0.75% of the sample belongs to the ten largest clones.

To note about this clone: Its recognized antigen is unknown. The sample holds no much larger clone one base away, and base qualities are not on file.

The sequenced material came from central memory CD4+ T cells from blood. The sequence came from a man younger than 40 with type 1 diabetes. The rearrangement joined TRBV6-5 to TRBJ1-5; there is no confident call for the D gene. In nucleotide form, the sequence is TGTGCCAGCAGGTCGTCGTATGGCAATCAGCCCCAGCATTTT. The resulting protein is CASRSSYGNQPQHF.